These T cell receptor beta chains were read from a single sample in a study of T cell clones after liver transplantation. Sequenced by immunoSEQ multiplex PCR; TCRdb stores in-frame clones only, minus some. The repertoire includes over 90,000 clones, under 90% of them detected once, and 2.5% to 3.5% sits in the top ten. This specimen was CD4+ T cells from blood, taken around 4 years after liver transplant. All receptors derive from a human patient who received a liver transplant. These T cells may partly come from the graft donor. The CDR3 runs from the conserved cysteine through the conserved F or W. A D gene is named only where the DNA matches it firmly. Size is stated for part of the rows, as once, few or many counts, or as a class when the clone is expanded.

size: .
J: TRBJ2-7
D: .
length: 13
V: TRBV9
DNA: TGTGCCAGCAGCGTAAGAAGCGCGTACGAGCAGTACTTC
CDR3: CASSVRSAYEQYF

size: .
J: TRBJ2-7
D: .
length: 14
V: TRBV5-1
DNA: TGCGCCAGCAGCTTGGTCTGGGGCCCCACCGAGCAGTACTTC
CDR3: CASSLVWGPTEQYF

size: .
J: TRBJ1-3
D: .
length: 12
V: TRBV12-5
DNA: TGTGCTAGTGGTTTGTACGGAAACACCATATATTTT
CDR3: CASGLYGNTIYF

size: .
J: TRBJ2-7
D: TRBD2
length: 17
V: TRBV5-5
DNA: TGTGCCAGCAGCCACACGGCCACTAGCGGTAGCTCCTACGAGCAGTACTTC
CDR3: CASSHTATSGSSYEQYF

size: .
J: TRBJ2-7
D: .
length: 11
V: TRBV5-1
DNA: TGCGCCAGCAGCGAAAACTACGAGCAGTACTTC
CDR3: CASSENYEQYF

size: .
J: TRBJ2-7
D: .
length: 14
V: TRBV19
DNA: TGTGCCAGTAGAGGGGGACACGGACCATACGAGCAGTACTTC
CDR3: CASRGGHGPYEQYF

size: .
J: TRBJ1-5
D: TRBD1
length: 17
V: TRBV10-2
DNA: TGCGCCACCAGACAGGTAGGACAGGGCTTTTTCAATCAGCCCCAGCATTTT
CDR3: CATRQVGQGFFNQPQHF

size: .
J: TRBJ2-5
D: TRBD1
length: 16
V: TRBV5-4
DNA: TGTGCCAGCAGCTTAGGAACAGGGGGTTGGAGAGAGACCCAGTACTTC
CDR3: CASSLGTGGWRETQYF

size: .
J: TRBJ2-3
D: TRBD1
length: 15
V: TRBV7-7
DNA: TGTGCCAGCAGCTTTGGGACAGGGGTTTCAGATACGCAGTATTTT
CDR3: CASSFGTGVSDTQYF

size: few
J: TRBJ1-1
D: .
length: 14
V: TRBV9
DNA: TGTGCCAGCAGCGTAGGCAGGATGAACACTGAAGCTTTCTTT
CDR3: CASSVGRMNTEAFF

size: .
J: TRBJ2-1
D: .
length: 16
V: TRBV5-1
DNA: TGCGCCAGCAGCTTGGAAGGGGGTCGGCGGCTCAATGAGCAGTTCTTC
CDR3: CASSLEGGRRLNEQFF

size: .
J: TRBJ1-2
D: TRBD1
length: 14
V: TRBV30
DNA: TGTGCCTGGAGTGTAGGGGACAGCTGGGGAGGCTACACCTTC
CDR3: CAWSVGDSWGGYTF

size: .
J: TRBJ1-2
D: TRBD1
length: 16
V: TRBV5-4
DNA: TGTGCCAGCAGCCCCCGGGACAGGAGTCCTAACTATGGCTACACCTTC
CDR3: CASSPRDRSPNYGYTF

size: few
J: TRBJ1-2
D: TRBD1
length: 16
V: TRBV28
DNA: TGTGCCAGCAGTTCACCGGAAGGGACAGTCACTTATGGCTACACCTTC
CDR3: CASSSPEGTVTYGYTF

size: .
J: TRBJ2-5
D: .
length: 13
V: TRBV18
DNA: TGTGCCAGCTCACCCGACCGGAAAGAGACCCAGTACTTC
CDR3: CASSPDRKETQYF

size: .
J: TRBJ2-7
D: TRBD2
length: 15
V: TRBV5-1
DNA: TGCGCCAGCAGCCCGACTAGCGGGAGGGTCTACGAGCAGTACTTC
CDR3: CASSPTSGRVYEQYF

size: .
J: TRBJ1-2
D: .
length: 18
V: TRBV28
DNA: TGTGCCAGCAGTTTAATGGCCCCTATGAACGGGGCTAACTATGGCTACACCTTC
CDR3: CASSLMAPMNGANYGYTF

size: .
J: TRBJ1-3
D: TRBD1
length: 17
V: TRBV5-1
DNA: TGCGCCAGCAGCTTAGGGACAGGGGGGTCTTCTGGAAACACCATATATTTT
CDR3: CASSLGTGGSSGNTIYF

size: .
J: TRBJ2-7
D: .
length: 14
V: TRBV9
DNA: TGTGCCAGCAGCGTAGGGGTAGGGGTGGGCGAGCAGTACTTC
CDR3: CASSVGVGVGEQYF

size: .
J: TRBJ1-4
D: TRBD1
length: 14
V: TRBV7-9
DNA: TGTGCCAGCAGCCGGACAGGCAAAAATGAAAAACTGTTTTTT
CDR3: CASSRTGKNEKLFF

size: .
J: TRBJ2-6
D: .
length: 14
V: TRBV5-1
DNA: TGCGCCAGCAGCCAGAGCTCTGGGGCCAACGTCCTGACTTTC
CDR3: CASSQSSGANVLTF

size: few
J: TRBJ2-7
D: .
length: 12
V: TRBV7-2
DNA: TGTGCCAGCAGCCCAAACTCCTACGAGCAGTACTTC
CDR3: CASSPNSYEQYF

size: .
J: TRBJ2-7
D: TRBD1
length: 13
V: TRBV5-1
DNA: TGCGCCAGCAGACCCGGGACAGGTTACGAGCAGTACTTC
CDR3: CASRPGTGYEQYF

size: .
J: TRBJ2-7
D: TRBD2
length: 14
V: TRBV30
DNA: TGTGCCTGGAGTGTATCGGGAGGCTCCTACGAGCAGTACTTC
CDR3: CAWSVSGGSYEQYF

size: .
J: TRBJ2-1
D: .
length: 19
V: TRBV15
DNA: TGTGCCACCAGCAGAGATACGACTAGGAGGCGGGGCTCCTACAATGAGCAGTTCTTC
CDR3: CATSRDTTRRRGSYNEQFF

size: .
J: TRBJ2-2
D: .
length: 15
V: TRBV7-8
DNA: TGTGCCAGCAGCTTAAGACTTCCCGGCTCCGGGGAGCTGTTTTTT
CDR3: CASSLRLPGSGELFF